A single sample is the source of the 10 T cell receptor beta chains below, sequenced in a study of cytomegalovirus exposure and HLA in healthy donors. Both 60 Vbeta primers and 13 Jbeta primers went into the PCR. Profiled with immunoSEQ multiplex PCR; TCRdb holds only in-frame clones, not every one. Of some 130,000 clones listed, around 80% were seen once; the top ten hold roughly 1.8%. Sequencing was done on a sample of PBMCs. These receptors were obtained from a woman aged 50 to 60 in good health and CMV-seronegative.

The chain is built from TRBV9 and TRBJ2-2; 12 bases fit TRBD2. The CDR3 covers 17 residues. The V and J ends lost 4 bases and 2 bases, in that order; junction bases with no gene match: 6. In germline, CDR1 is SGDLS, CDR2 YYNGEE. The DNA of the CDR3 is TGTGCCAGCAGCTCGGGACTAGCGGGCCCTAACACCGGGGAGCTGTTTTTT. Its translation: CASSSGLAGPNTGELFF.

The genes are TRBV6-6 and TRBJ1-4; D ambiguous. The V end was cut by 0 bases, the J end by 8 bases, with 13 bases between. This CDR3 has 15 amino acids. Germline values: CDR1 MNHNY, CDR2 SVGAGI (reference sequence). CDR3 in DNA: TGTGCCAGCAGTTACTCGGTGGGCATTGGGGAAAAACTGTTTTTT. It is translated as CASSYSVGIGEKLFF.

This chain uses TRBV13 with TRBJ2-7, with 11 nucleotides matching TRBD2. Germline-derived CDR1 and CDR2 are PRHDT and FYEKMQ (reference sequence). V lost 3 bases to trimming and J lost 2 bases; unmatched junction nucleotides: 3. The CDR3 runs to 15 residues. The CDR3: CASSFGTSGAYEQYV. The CDR3 nucleotides read TGTGCCAGCAGCTTCGGGACTAGCGGCGCCTACGAGCAGTACGTC.

The V and J genes are TRBV7-9 and TRBJ1-6, with 8 nucleotides matching TRBD1. The CDR3 contains 15 residues. Germline loops: CDR1 SEHNR, CDR2 FQNEAQ (reference sequence). V shed 1 base, J shed 8 bases, and the junction held 4 bases outside the gene matches. CDR3 sequence (DNA): TGTGCCAGCAGCTTAGTTCAGGGGGCATATTCACCCCTCCACTTT. Translation: CASSLVQGAYSPLHF.

This clone was recorded a few times. The chain employs TRBV7-8 and TRBJ2-7; 11 nucleotides match TRBD1. V was clipped by 5 bases and J by 5 bases; unmatched bases: 8. This CDR3 comprises 15 residues. Germline V gives CDR1 SGHVS, CDR2 FQNEAQ. CDR3 in amino acids: CASSQYRDRGDEQYV. DNA for the CDR3: TGTGCCAGCAGCCAATACCGGGACAGGGGGGACGAGCAGTACGTC.

V is TRBV9 and J is TRBJ1-1, with unresolved D. The CDR3 extends over 15 amino acids. Trimming took 0 bases from V and 0 from J, leaving 9 bases between them. Germline lookup yields CDR1 SGDLS and CDR2 YYNGEE. The CDR3 loop reads CASSVGWQMNTEAFF. The CDR3 DNA follows: TGTGCCAGCAGCGTAGGGTGGCAGATGAACACTGAAGCTTTCTTT. The full variable domain, in which reference TRBV9 and TRBJ1-1 provide the parts outside the CDR3, is DSGVTQTPKHLITATGQRVTLRCSPRSGDLSVYWYQQSLDQGLQFLIQYYNGEERAKGNILERFSAQQFPDLHSELNLSSLELGDSALYFCASSVGWQMNTEAFFGQGTRLTVV.

The V and J genes are TRBV4-3 and TRBJ2-3; no definite D call. Germline-derived CDR1 and CDR2 are LGHNA and YSLEER. V lost 4 bases to trimming and J lost 0 bases, with 14 bases between them. The CDR3 covers 16 residues. CDR3 residues: CASSPKSAGSTDTQYF. The CDR3 DNA reads as TGCGCCAGCAGCCCCAAGAGCGCCGGGAGCACAGATACGCAGTATTTT.

This chain connects TRBV4-2 to TRBJ1-1, with a tentative D call TRBD1 (6 bases). Trimming took off 4 bases at V and 7 bases at J, with 10 bases between the two ends. Germline values: CDR1 LGHNA, CDR2 YNFKEQ. This CDR3 has 12 residues. The DNA for the CDR3 is TGTGCCAGCAGCCCCCCCAGGGGTGAAGCTTTCTTT. Protein: CASSPPRGEAFF.

The V call is TRBV5-1, the J call TRBJ2-1; TRBD2 aligns across 9 bases. The CDR3 length is 19 residues. Germline CDR1 and CDR2: SGHRS and YFSETQ. Losses at the gene ends were 0 bases for V and 3 bases for J; bases not matched to a gene: 13. The CDR3 here is CASSLVGLASSRHYNEQFF. The CDR3 DNA reads TGCGCCAGCAGCTTGGTCGGACTAGCGTCAAGCAGGCACTACAATGAGCAGTTCTTC.

The chain couples TRBV28 to TRBJ1-2; 11 bases line up with TRBD1. CDR3 size: 14 residues. The germline V gene has CDR1 MDHEN and CDR2 SYDVKM. Trimming at V came to 6 bases and at J to 8 bases, leaving 8 bases not matched to a gene. The CDR3 sequence: CASRTGQGAKGYTF. Written as DNA, the CDR3 is TGTGCCAGCAGAACAGGACAGGGGGCGAAGGGCTACACCTTC.